This T cell receptor (beta chain) was identified during a study of shared clonotypes between healthy human individuals. Study summary: CD4 naive and CD4 memory each took three plates per donor, while CD8 naive took two and CD8 memory one. Findings and caveats of the study: When compared with the clonotypes that were shared by all four sorted-subset donors, the non-shared clonotypes turned out to have lower generation probabilities.

About this clone itself: Its antigen is currently unknown.

V lost 6 bases and J 6 bases, leaving 12 bases between the germline ends. The CDR3 consists of 11 residues. Germline lookup yields CDR1 DFQATT and CDR2 SNEGSKA (reference sequence). Method: immunoSEQ multiplex PCR; TCRdb's copy keeps in-frame clones and lacks some. The data show approximately 530,000 clones, around 96% seen once. The TCR comes from a woman aged 25-40 years in good health. The chain has TRBV20-1 and TRBJ2-7; the D is unclear. Input material: naive CD4+ T cells sorted from blood. The sample's subset: CD45RA+ positively selected. The CDR3 bases are TGCAGTGCCCCGTTTTCCCTCGAGCAGTACTTC. It specifies CSAPFSLEQYF.